Here is one TCR beta chain with its context. What it binds is unknown. One junction end does not reproduce the germline sequence, and a read error may be involved. This record comes from a study of tumor-infiltrating lymphocytes in primary liver carcinoma. Looking at the study overall: Stage T1-T3 N0M0 and a size of roughly 4 to 10 cm characterized the tumors. Roughly 3.65 to 7.13 million productive TCRbeta reads came from each sample, comparable across tissue types. Study-level findings and limits: For tumor-adjacent and tumor-blood pairs, overlap was less than that seen for tumor region pairs.

Scientists recovered RNA and DNA together from roughly 20-30 mg of unsorted bulk tissue. CDR3 length: 15 residues. CDR1 is SGHAT, CDR2 FQNNGV, per germline. TCR beta cDNA came from about 0.55 ug total RNA, primed with a constant-region primer. Sequencing libraries for TCR beta derived from three nested multiplex PCR rounds that used slightly modified ARM-PCR. Each of the first two PCR rounds ran approximately 9 cycles with TRBV1-TRBV30 forward and C-beta reverse primers. Each CDR3 protein is one row after TCRdb ran MiXCR on the multiplex PCR reads. Of about 120,000 distinct CDR3 sequences in the sample, around 70% are singletons; the top ten hold over 8%.

The sequenced sample was tumor-adjacent normal liver tissue. The chain links TRBV11-2 to TRBJ2-3; 7 bases map to TRBD2. This TCR was recovered from a woman aged 55-69 years with primary liver carcinoma and hepatitis B virus infection. For the CDR3, the DNA is TGTGCCAGTAGGTCCTCTGCGACTAGCACAGATACACAGTATTTT. Translation gives CASRSSATSTDTQYF.